The 23 T cell receptor beta chains in this list originate from one sample, sequenced in a study of radiation and T cells in renal cell carcinoma (dated by TCRdb to 2020 to 2022). The library was made by the immunoSEQ multiplex PCR assay. Not all clones reach the TCRdb copy of this immuneACCESS table, which keeps in-frame sequences only. Checked studies attribute under half of the gap to unresolved V genes and leave the rest unexplained. Within this sample are tens of thousands of clones, with 80% to 90% of them counted one time only. The top ten constitute about 23% of the sample. The intended sense of this specimen's time point label: blood 2 weeks post-SBRT. Reading the label with the study, this specimen's treatment or condition is: 15 Gy SBRT to primary tumor, nephrectomy 4 weeks later. This specimen consisted of blood, obtained from a patient whose treatment included radiotherapy and nephrectomy. These receptor sequences come from a woman aged 50 to 60 with renal cell carcinoma.

The V call is TRBV9, the J call TRBJ2-2, with D unclear. The V gene lost 2 bases and the J gene lost 6 bases, with 14 bases spanning the gap. The germline V gene encodes CDR1 SGDLS and CDR2 YYNGEE. The CDR3 extends over 15 amino acids. The DNA for the CDR3 is TGTGCCAGCAGCGTTGGTGGAACGACACCCGGGGAGCTGTTTTTT. This encodes CASSVGGTTPGELFF.

The V call is TRBV7-8, the J call TRBJ2-1, with 7 bases fitting TRBD1. With 1 base clipped from V and 6 bases from J, the junction kept 6 bases outside the gene matches. Germline CDR1 is SGHVS and CDR2 is FQNEAQ. The CDR3 is 15 residues long. The DNA for the CDR3 is TGTGCCAGCAGCTTAGAGACAGGGTACGGCAATGAGCAGTTCTTC. Its protein product is CASSLETGYGNEQFF. Based on the CDR3 plus reference TRBV7-8 and TRBJ2-1, the full variable domain is GAGVSQSPRYKVAKRGQDVALRCDPISGHVSLFWYQQALGQGPEFLTYFQNEAQLDKSGLPSDRFFAERPEGSVSTLKIQRTQQEDSAVYLCASSLETGYGNEQFFGPGTRLTVL.

This chain links TRBV7-9 with TRBJ1-2; D might be TRBD1 (6 bases). Germline assignment: CDR1 SEHNR and CDR2 FQNEAQ (reference sequence). The CDR3 runs 15 residues. Trimming removed 0 bases from V and 7 bases from J, with 15 bases in between. The CDR3 nucleotides are TGTGCCAGCAGCTTAGCGGGAGAACAGGGAGGTGGCTACACCTTC. Translating gives CASSLAGEQGGGYTF.

J is TRBJ1-3 and V is TRBV25-1, with D uncertain. Germline assignment: CDR1 MGHDK and CDR2 SYGVNS. Trimming removed 8 bases from V and 1 base from J, with 15 bases in between. The CDR3 contains 15 residues. CDR3 in amino acids: CASRSPGVSGNTIYF. CDR3 DNA sequence: TGTGCCAGCCGCTCCCCTGGGGTGTCTGGAAACACCATATATTTT.

The rearrangement joins TRBV5-6 to TRBJ2-5; 10 bases are a match to TRBD2. Germline CDR1 and CDR2: SGHDT and YYEEEE. With 0 bases clipped from V and 7 bases from J, the junction kept 6 bases outside the gene matches. The CDR3 totals 15 residues. In DNA, the CDR3 is TGTGCCAGCAGCTTGGCACTAGCGGGGAGGGGGACCCAGTACTTC. This gives the protein CASSLALAGRGTQYF. Supplemented by reference TRBV5-6 and TRBJ2-5, the full variable domain reads DAGVTQSPTHLIKTRGQQVTLRCSPKSGHDTVSWYQQALGQGPQFIFQYYEEEERQRGNFPDRFSGHQFPNYSSELNVNALLLGDSALYLCASSLALAGRGTQYFGPGTRLLVL.

In DNA form, the CDR3 reads TGTGCCAGCTCACCACGCAATCAGCCCCAGCATTTT. Amino acids: CASSPRNQPQHF. This chain uses TRBV18 with TRBJ1-5, with no clear D. Trimming removed 1 base from V and 2 bases from J, with 0 bases in between. The germline V gene has CDR1 KGHSH and CDR2 LQKENI. The CDR3 has 12 amino acids.

In this sample, this clone turned up once. This sequence joins TRBV15 and TRBJ2-1; D is unresolved. With 4 bases removed from V and 3 bases from J, the gap between germline ends came to 10 bases. The germline gives CDR1 LNHNV, CDR2 YYDKDF (reference sequence). The CDR3 has 14 amino acids. The CDR3 reads CATSKAAVYNEQFF. CDR3 bases: TGTGCCACCAGCAAGGCCGCGGTCTACAATGAGCAGTTCTTC.

The chain couples TRBV5-6 to TRBJ1-6, with a tentative D call TRBD1 (5 bases). Germline V gene lookup returns CDR1 SGHDT and CDR2 YYEEEE. This CDR3 has 13 amino acids. V was cut by 7 bases and J by 7 bases, with 12 bases left in between. The DNA for the CDR3 is TGTGCCAGCCTCCGGGACCCCAATTCACCCCTCCACTTT. Protein: CASLRDPNSPLHF.

The sample holds one count of this clone. V gene TRBV28 combines with J gene TRBJ2-7, with TRBD1 matching 8 bases. Looked up from germline, CDR1 is MDHEN and CDR2 is SYDVKM. The J segment lost 4 bases and the V segment lost 4 bases, leaving 9 bases of the junction unmatched. The CDR3 length is 15 residues. As DNA, the CDR3 is TGTGCCAGCAGTTCGGCCGGGACAGGCGGATACGAGCAGTACTTC. Translating gives CASSSAGTGGYEQYF.

The J gene is TRBJ2-1, the V gene TRBV5-4; either TRBD1 or TRBD2 may fit D (5 bases each). The germline gives CDR1 SGHNT, CDR2 YYREEE (reference sequence). The CDR3 contains 13 residues. V dropped 0 bases and J dropped 6 bases, with 7 bases sitting between them. The CDR3 region has the DNA TGTGCCAGCAGCTTGGTCGGGGCCAATGAGCAGTTCTTC. Translation: CASSLVGANEQFF.

The chain couples TRBV7-9 to TRBJ2-1; D is uncertain. CDR1 and CDR2 (germline): SEHNR, FQNEAQ (reference sequence). The V gene lost 4 bases and the J gene lost 4 bases, with 11 bases spanning the gap. The CDR3 runs to 14 residues. CDR3 residues: CASSSTTLYNEQFF. The DNA for the CDR3 is TGTGCCAGCAGCTCCACAACTTTATACAATGAGCAGTTCTTC.

This chain links TRBV2 with TRBJ2-7, with D unresolved. V lost 3 bases and J 0 bases, leaving 6 bases between the germline ends. In germline, CDR1 is SNHLY, CDR2 FYNNEI. The CDR3 sequence is 13 residues long. CDR3 protein: CASSDGSSYEQYF. The CDR3 DNA is TGTGCCAGCAGTGACGGCAGCTCCTACGAGCAGTACTTC.

This clone was seen many times. The V and J genes are TRBV18 and TRBJ2-7, with TRBD2 as a possible D gene (6 bases). Germline V CDR1 and CDR2: KGHSH, LQKENI. The CDR3 totals 13 residues. The V gene lost 3 bases and the J gene lost 6 bases, with 12 bases spanning the gap. Here the CDR3 DNA reads TGTGCCAGCTCACCCGAGCGGGTTGGCGAGCAGTACTTC. Translation: CASSPERVGEQYF.

J is TRBJ1-5 and V is TRBV28; D is ambiguous. CDR3 length equals 12 residues. In germline, CDR1 is MDHEN, CDR2 SYDVKM. The V and J ends lost 2 bases and 7 bases respectively, with 6 bases between them. Here the CDR3 reads CASSLRRQPQHF. The CDR3 nucleotides are TGTGCCAGCAGTTTACGGCGACAGCCCCAGCATTTT.

The V and J genes are TRBV5-1 and TRBJ2-5; the D gene is possibly TRBD2 (7 bases). This CDR3 region has 15 residues. The germline V and J ends were trimmed by 4 bases and 5 bases, with 18 bases remaining between them. CDR1 is SGHRS, CDR2 YFSETQ, per germline. The CDR3 sequence: CASSPDRTGGETQYF. DNA for the CDR3: TGCGCCAGCAGCCCCGACAGGACGGGGGGCGAGACCCAGTACTTC.

The chain joins TRBV10-3 to TRBJ1-6; D uncertain. The V gene lost 10 bases and the J gene lost 5 bases, with 15 bases spanning the gap. Germline V gene data show CDR1 as ENHRY and CDR2 as SYGVKD. The CDR3 has 14 amino acids. CDR3 loop: CATRAQLDNSPLHF. In nucleotides, the CDR3 is TGTGCCACGAGGGCACAGCTCGATAATTCACCCCTCCACTTT.

The chain combines TRBV28 with TRBJ1-2; TRBD1 might be the D (5 bases). With 4 bases removed from V and 3 bases from J, the gap between germline ends came to 21 bases. Looked up from germline, CDR1 is MDHEN and CDR2 is SYDVKM. The CDR3 extends over 17 amino acids. CDR3 sequence: CASSSRTGLRAHYGYTF. The DNA of the CDR3 is TGTGCCAGCAGTTCGAGGACCGGGCTCAGGGCGCACTATGGCTACACCTTC.

The chain combines TRBV11-2 with TRBJ2-1; 14 nucleotides match TRBD2. The CDR3 sequence is 16 residues long. Trimming removed 6 bases from V and 4 bases from J; junction bases left unmatched: 5. The germline CDR1 and CDR2 sequences are SGHAT and FQNNGV. CDR3 in amino acids: CASRRLAGGNYNEQFF. The DNA of the CDR3 is TGTGCCAGCAGGCGACTAGCGGGAGGGAATTACAATGAGCAGTTCTTC.

The genes are TRBV9 and TRBJ2-1, with 15 nucleotides matching TRBD2. Losses at the gene ends were 0 bases for V and 9 bases for J; bases not matched to a gene: 4. The CDR3 is made up of 16 amino acids. Germline V CDR1 and CDR2: SGDLS, YYNGEE. As DNA, the CDR3 is TGTGCCAGCAGCGTAGAAGGACTAGCGGGAGGGAGTGAGCAGTTCTTC. Its translation is CASSVEGLAGGSEQFF.

The chain combines TRBV2 with TRBJ2-7; the match to TRBD2 covers 7 bases. CDR3 length: 15 residues. The germline gives CDR1 SNHLY, CDR2 FYNNEI. The ends lost 1 base at V and 6 bases at J; junction bases unmatched: 9. CDR3 sequence: CASSEGRAGEGEQYF. The CDR3 DNA follows: TGTGCCAGCAGTGAAGGTAGGGCGGGAGAAGGCGAGCAGTACTTC.

This chain links TRBV5-4 with TRBJ2-3; D might be TRBD2 (5 bases). The V end was cut by 2 bases, the J end by 2 bases, with 15 bases between. This CDR3 is 16 amino acids long. CDR1 SGHNT and CDR2 YYREEE come from the germline V gene (reference sequence). CDR3 in DNA: TGTGCCAGCAGCTTAAATCGAGCGGACCTCACAGATACGCAGTATTTT. It specifies CASSLNRADLTDTQYF. Drawing the rest from reference TRBV5-4 and TRBJ2-3, the complete variable domain is ETGVTQSPTHLIKTRGQQVTLRCSSQSGHNTVSWYQQALGQGPQFIFQYYREEENGRGNFPPRFSGLQFPNYSSELNVNALELDDSALYLCASSLNRADLTDTQYFGPGTRLTVL.

The chain uses TRBV10-2 and TRBJ2-7, with 13 bases lining up with TRBD2. The CDR3 runs 14 residues. Germline CDR1 WSHSY, CDR2 SAAADI. The junction had 6 bases not matched to a gene; V was cut back by 9 bases and J by 4 bases. In nucleotides, the CDR3 is TGCGCCAGTAGGACTAGCGGGAGTTTTTACGAGCAGTACTTC. Translated: CASRTSGSFYEQYF.

V gene TRBV7-3 combines with J gene TRBJ2-3, with TRBD2 identical over 10 bases. Germline V gene data show CDR1 as SGHTA and CDR2 as FQGTGA. This CDR3 region has 15 residues. Trimming at V came to 2 bases and at J to 3 bases, leaving 2 bases not matched to a gene. CDR3 bases: TGTGCCAGCAGCTTACCGACTAGCGGGACAGATACGCAGTATTTT. Its translation is CASSLPTSGTDTQYF.